One TCR beta chain is described in this entry. Trimming stripped 0 bases from V and 8 bases from J, with 11 bases between. The CDR3 extends over 13 amino acids. Germline CDR1 reads SGHRS; CDR2 reads YFSETQ. The data belong to a study of control samples from healthy donors and cancer patients. Profiling relied on immunoSEQ multiplex PCR, and the TCRdb table lists in-frame clones only, not all of them. The sample contains about 60,000 clones, 90% of which appear only once. The receptor was isolated from a woman between 45 and 60 years old with colorectal cancer. The V and J genes are TRBV5-1 and TRBJ1-2, with D uncertain. Sequencing was performed on PBMCs. The CDR3 here is CASSLEPARGYTF. The DNA for the CDR3 is TGCGCCAGCAGCTTGGAACCCGCAAGGGGCTACACCTTC.